The present TCR beta chain was sequenced within a study of T cells in Graves' hyperthyroidism and ophthalmopathy. Using RNA transcripts as the source, TCR beta CDR3 regions were amplified. HTBI primers were the set used in a first-round RT-PCR of the TCR CDR3. From the multiplex PCR reads, TCRdb called clonotypes with MiXCR, one entry per CDR3 protein. Here the sample spans about 59,000 distinct CDR3 sequences, approximately 57% being singletons. This clonotype was seen once. V was trimmed by 3 bases and J by 0 bases, leaving 12 bases between them. The CDR3 runs to 16 residues. Sequencing input: blood. This rearrangement joins TRBV12-3 or TRBV12-4 to TRBJ1-5, with TRBD1 as a possible D gene (6 bases). The source is a woman aged 55-69 years with Graves' ophthalmopathy. The CDR3 sequence is CASSFSGGNSNQPQHF. The CDR3 nucleotides read TGTGCCAGCAGTTTCAGTGGGGGCAATAGCAATCAGCCCCAGCATTTT.